These 31 T cell receptor beta chains were all obtained from the same sample, sequenced in a study of blood T cell repertoires in COVID-19. The table came from immunoSEQ multiplex PCR; TCRdb's copy has only in-frame clones and leaves some out. This table holds about 410,000 clones, 89% found once. Sample: peripheral blood. Receptors were obtained from a woman in her 40s with COVID-19, enrolled during active disease.

In DNA form, the CDR3 reads TGTGCCAGCAGTGAAGCGCCCGGACACTCTGGAAACACCATATATTTT. Translated, it gives CASSEAPGHSGNTIYF. The chain has TRBV6-1 and TRBJ1-3; perhaps TRBD1 as D (5 bases). Trimming took off 0 bases at V and 0 bases at J, with 9 bases between the two ends. There are 16 residues in the CDR3. Germline V gene sequence: CDR1 MNHNS, CDR2 SASEGT.

Worth noting for this clone: Other nucleotide sequences from this sample produce the same CDR3. The chain links TRBV29-1 to TRBJ2-2, with D tentatively TRBD2 (6 bases). Germline V gene sequence: CDR1 SQVTM, CDR2 ANQGSEA. Between the trimmed V and J ends, which lost 5 bases and 2 bases, there was a span of 12 bases. CDR3 length: 14 residues. Here the CDR3 reads CSVQARGNTGELFF. CDR3 nucleotides: TGCAGCGTTCAAGCGCGGGGAAACACCGGGGAGCTGTTTTTT.

This sequence joins TRBV27 and TRBJ2-1; a weak D match, TRBD1 (6 bases). Germline V gene lookup returns CDR1 MNHEY and CDR2 SMNVEV (reference sequence). V was clipped by 3 bases and J by 7 bases, with 19 bases between them. CDR3 length: 16 amino acids. The CDR3 protein is CASSFMTGRGSNEQFF. In DNA form, the CDR3 reads TGTGCCAGCAGTTTTATGACAGGTCGAGGAAGTAATGAGCAGTTCTTC.

The chain carries TRBV9 and TRBJ1-4, with D possibly matching TRBD1 (6 bases). Germline V gene data show CDR1 as SGDLS and CDR2 as YYNGEE. Trimming cost V 0 bases and J 7 bases, with 10 bases left between them. This CDR3 is built from 14 residues. The CDR3 bases are TGTGCCAGCAGCGTAGAACAGGGTGGTGAAAAACTGTTTTTT. As protein: CASSVEQGGEKLFF.

This clone came up once. The rearrangement joins TRBV7-2 to TRBJ1-5; D gene ambiguous. The CDR3 loop spans 17 amino acids. With 4 bases removed from V and 0 bases from J, the gap between germline ends came to 16 bases. Germline V gene sequence: CDR1 SGHTA, CDR2 FQGNSA. CDR3 in DNA: TGTGCCAGCAGCTCAGATGCCGGGAGTAATAGCAATCAGCCCCAGCATTTT. The encoded protein is CASSSDAGSNSNQPQHF.

The genes are TRBV9 and TRBJ2-1; 7 positions agree with TRBD1. The CDR3 is made up of 15 amino acids. The germline CDR1 and CDR2 sequences are SGDLS and YYNGEE. V lost 5 bases to trimming and J lost 3 bases; unmatched junction nucleotides: 8. The chain's CDR3 is CASSEGAYSYNEQFF. CDR3 in DNA: TGTGCCAGCAGTGAGGGGGCTTATAGCTACAATGAGCAGTTCTTC.

This chain uses TRBV28 with TRBJ2-3; D is possibly TRBD2 (6 bases). Trimming removed 6 bases from V and 3 bases from J, with 7 bases in between. The CDR3 runs 12 residues. Germline V gene lookup returns CDR1 MDHEN and CDR2 SYDVKM. The CDR3, as DNA: TGTGCCAGCAGGGGGGGAACAGATACGCAGTATTTT. The encoded protein is CASRGGTDTQYF. Combining the CDR3 with reference TRBV28 and TRBJ2-3 gives the whole variable domain DVKVTQSSRYLVKRTGEKVFLECVQDMDHENMFWYRQDPGLGLRLIYFSYDVKMKEKGDIPEGYSVSREKKERFSLILESASTNQTSMYLCASRGGTDTQYFGPGTRLTVL.

V and J are TRBV4-1 and TRBJ2-7; 10 bases fit TRBD1. V lost 4 bases to trimming and J lost 0 bases; unmatched junction nucleotides: 6. This CDR3 is built from 16 residues. Germline CDR1 MGHRA, CDR2 YSYEKL. The CDR3 region has the DNA TGCGCCAGCAGCCGGGACAGGGGAATTGGCTCCTACGAGCAGTACTTC. Translating it yields CASSRDRGIGSYEQYF.

This clone was seen a few times. This sequence joins TRBV6-2 or TRBV6-3 and TRBJ2-2, with D possibly being TRBD1 (5 bases). V shed 5 bases and J shed 8 bases, with 9 bases lying between them. The CDR3 has 12 residues. CDR1 is MNHEY and CDR2 is SVGEGT in the germline V gene. In DNA form, the CDR3 reads TGTGCCAGCAGTCGCAGGGAAGGGGAGCTGTTTTTT. Its protein is CASSRREGELFF.

This clone was detected only once. CDR3 amino acids: CASSLLAGGRYEQYF. The CDR3 DNA sequence: TGTGCCAGCAGCTTACTAGCGGGAGGGCGCTACGAGCAGTACTTC. This chain uses TRBV5-6 with TRBJ2-7, with 13 bases matching TRBD2. Germline loops: CDR1 SGHDT, CDR2 YYEEEE. This CDR3 comprises 15 residues. The junction had 2 bases not matched to a gene; V was cut back by 2 bases and J by 3 bases.

The J gene is TRBJ2-2, the V gene TRBV2; 10 nucleotides line up with TRBD1. V lost 6 bases and J lost 6; bases outside the gene matches: 7. The CDR3 totals 15 residues. CDR1 is SNHLY, CDR2 FYNNEI, per germline. CDR3 loop: CASRELTGGAGELFF. CDR3 sequence (DNA): TGTGCCAGCAGAGAACTGACAGGGGGCGCCGGGGAGCTGTTTTTT.

The rearrangement joins TRBV19 to TRBJ1-2, with D unclear. Germline V gives CDR1 LNHDA, CDR2 SQIVND (reference sequence). The CDR3 runs 13 residues. Deletions cut 7 bases from V and 4 bases from J, with 13 bases between. The CDR3 DNA follows: TGTGCCAGTACTCAGCGACGACGCTATGGCTACACCTTC. It specifies CASTQRRRYGYTF.

The V and J genes are TRBV6-5 and TRBJ2-1; TRBD2 matches at 10 bases. CDR3 size: 15 residues. Germline V CDR1 and CDR2: MNHEY, SVGAGI. Trimming at V came to 5 bases and at J to 8 bases, leaving 9 bases not matched to a gene. The CDR3 here is CASSTPQREGHEQFF. CDR3 bases: TGTGCCAGCAGTACTCCCCAGCGGGAGGGCCATGAGCAGTTCTTC.

About this clone itself: Other DNA sequences in this specimen translate into the identical CDR3. CDR3 DNA sequence: TGTGCCAGTAGCGACAGGGGGCGAGCAACTAATGAAAAACTGTTTTTT. This translates into CASSDRGRATNEKLFF. The chain combines TRBV19 with TRBJ1-4; 10 bases align to TRBD1. Germline CDR1 and CDR2: LNHDA and SQIVND (reference sequence). The junction had 4 bases not matched to a gene; V was cut back by 6 bases and J by 0 bases. The CDR3 is made up of 16 amino acids.

V gene TRBV7-3 combines with J gene TRBJ1-3, with D possibly TRBD1 on 6 matching bases. This CDR3 is built from 13 residues. Per germline, CDR1 SGHTA and CDR2 FQGTGA. Trimming took off 5 bases at V and 2 bases at J, with 7 bases between the two ends. The DNA of the CDR3 is TGTGCCAGCAGCCAGGGGACTGGAAACACCATATATTTT. Protein sequence: CASSQGTGNTIYF.

V is TRBV28 and J is TRBJ2-3; TRBD2 matches 8 bases. The CDR3 is 15 residues long. With 6 bases clipped from V and 0 bases from J, the junction kept 5 bases outside the gene matches. In germline, CDR1 is MDHEN, CDR2 SYDVKM. Here the CDR3 reads CASSLSGTSTDTQYF. The CDR3, as DNA: TGTGCCAGCAGCCTTAGCGGGACTAGCACAGATACGCAGTATTTT.

This chain joins TRBV10-3 and TRBJ1-2, with 8 bases fitting TRBD1. V trimming: 11 bases; J trimming: 4 bases; junction bases outside the gene matches: 21. The CDR3 is 17 residues long. Germline CDR1 ENHRY, CDR2 SYGVKD. The CDR3 DNA reads TGTGCCCCGAAGACTTCGGACAGGGCGGTGTTTGGCTATGGCTACACCTTC. The encoded protein is CAPKTSDRAVFGYGYTF.

The chain combines TRBV30 with TRBJ2-7, with D hard to call. Germline V gives CDR1 GTSNPN, CDR2 SVGIG (reference sequence). The CDR3 has 13 amino acids. DNA for the CDR3: TGTGCTTGCCAGACTCCTTCATTCTACGAGCAGTACTTC. Its protein product is CACQTPSFYEQYF.

The chain couples TRBV6-8 to TRBJ2-7, with 7 positions matching TRBD2. Germline V lookup: CDR1 MNHGY, CDR2 SAAAGT. V lost 5 bases and J lost 0; bases outside the gene matches: 7. The CDR3 is 15 residues long. In DNA, the CDR3 is TGTGCCAGCAGTGTCCGACTAGCCTACTCCTACGAGCAGTACTTC. This translates into CASSVRLAYSYEQYF.

The V call is TRBV5-1, the J call TRBJ2-7, with 12 bases lining up with TRBD2. V lost 0 bases, J lost 2 bases, and 9 bases stayed unmatched. The CDR3 has 18 residues. Germline CDR1 reads SGHRS; CDR2 reads YFSETQ. The CDR3 DNA reads TGCGCCAGCAGCTTGGCCCTAGCGGGAGGGCTTTCGACCTACGAGCAGTACTTC. As protein: CASSLALAGGLSTYEQYF.

In this sample, this clone turned up once. The chain is built from TRBV6-1 and TRBJ2-3; D perhaps matches TRBD2 (5 bases). The germline gives CDR1 MNHNS, CDR2 SASEGT. V shed 1 base and J shed 7 bases, with 9 bases lying between them. CDR3 size: 13 residues. CDR3 sequence: CASSEDEGNTQYF. The CDR3 nucleotides are TGTGCCAGCAGTGAAGATGAGGGAAATACGCAGTATTTT.

CDR3 DNA: TGTGCCAGCATGGGGGGTAACAATGAGCAGTTCTTC. Protein sequence: CASMGGNNEQFF. This chain uses TRBV27 with TRBJ2-1, with a weak D call TRBD2 (6 bases). The germline gives CDR1 MNHEY, CDR2 SMNVEV (reference sequence). CDR3 length: 12 residues. The germline V and J ends were trimmed by 7 bases and 5 bases, with 9 bases remaining between them.

The chain joins TRBV5-4 to TRBJ2-7; D gene unclear. V lost 1 base, J lost 7 bases, and 9 bases lay in between. This CDR3 has 12 amino acids. Germline CDR1 and CDR2: SGHNT and YYREEE (reference sequence). CDR3: CASSLTLGEQYF. CDR3 in DNA: TGTGCCAGCAGCTTGACCCTCGGGGAGCAGTACTTC.

The chain employs TRBV21-1 and TRBJ1-5; no check of the table's D call, TRBD1, against the DNA was made. TRBV21-1 is a documented pseudogene. This CDR3 region has 16 residues. The CDR3 here is CASSIGDIHSNQPQHF. In DNA, the CDR3 is TGTGCCAGCAGCATCGGGGACATCCATAGCAATCAGCCCCAGCATTTT.

Comment on this clone: One junction end does not reproduce the germline sequence, and a read error may be involved. The gene calls are TRBV7-7 and TRBJ2-2; perhaps TRBD2 as D (7 bases). This CDR3 region has 16 residues. The germline V gene encodes CDR1 SSHAT and CDR2 FNYEAQ (reference sequence). The CDR3 protein is CASSSRGGGETGELFF. Written as DNA, the CDR3 is TGTGCTAGCAGCTCCCGAGGAGGGGGGGAAACCGGGGAGCTGTTTTTT.

The chain joins TRBV5-4 to TRBJ2-7; 8 bases fit TRBD2. The ends lost 4 bases at V and 12 bases at J; junction bases unmatched: 15. The length of the CDR3 is 14 residues. Germline loops: CDR1 SGHNT, CDR2 YYREEE (reference sequence). The CDR3 spells CASSQEVGRGGRYF. CDR3 nucleotide sequence: TGTGCCAGCAGCCAGGAGGTCGGGAGGGGCGGTCGGTACTTC.

The chain couples TRBV6-6 to TRBJ1-2; TRBD1 aligns across 8 bases. Germline V gene sequence: CDR1 MNHNY, CDR2 SVGAGI (reference sequence). CDR3 length: 12 amino acids. The V segment lost 5 bases and the J segment 6 bases; nucleotides outside the gene matches: 2. CDR3 loop: CASSKQGDGYTF. The DNA for the CDR3 is TGTGCCAGCAGTAAACAGGGGGATGGCTACACCTTC.

The rearrangement joins TRBV6-2 or TRBV6-3 to TRBJ1-2; possibly TRBD1 for D (6 bases). V lost 0 bases to trimming and J lost 2 bases, with 7 bases between them. Germline V lookup: CDR1 MNHEY, CDR2 SVGEGT. The CDR3 has 14 amino acids. CDR3 protein: CASSYSTGNYGYTF. DNA of the CDR3: TGTGCCAGCAGTTACTCGACAGGAAACTATGGCTACACCTTC.

The chain couples TRBV30 to TRBJ2-7, with 12 positions matching TRBD2. J lost 4 bases, V lost 5 bases, and 3 bases had no gene match. Per germline, CDR1 GTSNPN and CDR2 SVGIG (reference sequence). This CDR3 contains 13 residues. CDR3 DNA: TGTGCCTGGTCCGGGACTAGCGGGTACGAGCAGTACTTC. This codes for CAWSGTSGYEQYF.

In DNA, the CDR3 is TGCGCCAGCAGCCAAGATGCCCAGGGGGCTTATGGCTACACCTTC. It is translated as CASSQDAQGAYGYTF. The chain uses TRBV4-3 and TRBJ1-2; 8 bases are shared with TRBD1. This CDR3 region has 15 residues. CDR1 LGHNA and CDR2 YSLEER come from the germline V gene. The junction had 5 bases not matched to a gene; V was cut back by 0 bases and J by 5 bases.

This clone appeared a few times. The V gene is TRBV7-2, the J gene TRBJ1-6; TRBD1 agrees at 7 bases. Germline V CDR1 and CDR2: SGHTA, FQGNSA. The junction had 7 bases not matched to a gene; V was cut back by 5 bases and J by 9 bases. The CDR3 is 14 residues long. The CDR3 region has the DNA TGTGCCAGCAGCACCTACAGGGGAAGTTCACCCCTCCACTTT. It yields the protein CASSTYRGSSPLHF.